These 3 T cell receptor beta chains were all obtained from the same sample, sequenced in a study of blood T cell repertoires in COVID-19 (dated by TCRdb to about 2020). Library prep was done by the immunoSEQ multiplex PCR assay. TCRdb re-hosts the immuneACCESS table, in-frame sequences only. Its copies lack some clones; in the studies checked, an unresolved V gene accounts for under half of them, and the cause for the rest is not known. The sample table lists roughly 70,000 clones, over 70% of them with a count of one. Jointly, the top ten make up 5% to 6.5% of the sample. Specimen: peripheral blood. The receptors shown here come from a man in his fifties or sixties with active COVID-19.

V gene TRBV24-1 combines with J gene TRBJ2-1; perhaps TRBD1 as D (5 bases). The CDR3 covers 17 residues. V was shortened by 0 bases and J by 3 bases, with 14 bases between the two germline ends. Germline loops: CDR1 KGHDR, CDR2 SFDVKD. CDR3 DNA sequence: TGTGCCACCAGTGATTTGAGGTCGGCAGGGAACTACAATGAGCAGTTCTTC. This codes for CATSDLRSAGNYNEQFF.

This clone has a single count. The rearrangement links TRBV5-5 to TRBJ1-1; D is ambiguous. This CDR3 region has 14 residues. Germline-derived CDR1 and CDR2 are SGHKS and YYEKEE (reference sequence). Trimming shortened V by 1 base and J by 2 bases, and 9 bases separated the two germline ends. Here the CDR3 reads CASSLTGENTEAFF. CDR3 bases: TGTGCCAGCAGCTTGACCGGGGAAAACACTGAAGCTTTCTTT.

This rearrangement joins TRBV18 to TRBJ2-2, with D unclear. Per the germline V gene, CDR1 is KGHSH and CDR2 is LQKENI. This CDR3 spans 14 amino acids. Deletions cut 10 bases from V and 5 bases from J, with 17 bases between. CDR3 sequence: CATNSAFGTGELFF. As DNA, the CDR3 is TGTGCCACCAACAGTGCCTTCGGAACCGGGGAGCTGTTTTTT.